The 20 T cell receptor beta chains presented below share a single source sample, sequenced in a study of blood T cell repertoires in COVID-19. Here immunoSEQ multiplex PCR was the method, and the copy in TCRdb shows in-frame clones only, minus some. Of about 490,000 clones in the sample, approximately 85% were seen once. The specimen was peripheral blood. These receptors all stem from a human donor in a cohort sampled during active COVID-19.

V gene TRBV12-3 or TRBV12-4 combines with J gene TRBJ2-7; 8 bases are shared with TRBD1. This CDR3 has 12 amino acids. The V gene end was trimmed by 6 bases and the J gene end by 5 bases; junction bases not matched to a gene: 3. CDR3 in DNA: TGTGCCAGCAGCAGGGGGCTCGACGAGCAGTACTTC. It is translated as CASSRGLDEQYF.

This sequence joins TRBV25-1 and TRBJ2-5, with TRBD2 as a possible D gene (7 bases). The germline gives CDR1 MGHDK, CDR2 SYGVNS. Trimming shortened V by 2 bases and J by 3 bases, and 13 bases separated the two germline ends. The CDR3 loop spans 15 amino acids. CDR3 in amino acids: CASSEPRGGEETQYF. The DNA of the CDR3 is TGTGCCAGCAGTGAACCCCGAGGGGGGGAAGAGACCCAGTACTTC.

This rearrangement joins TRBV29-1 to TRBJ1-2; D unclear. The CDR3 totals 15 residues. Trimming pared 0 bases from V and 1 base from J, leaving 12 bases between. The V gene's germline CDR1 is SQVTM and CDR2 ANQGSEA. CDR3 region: CSVEDGSRRNYGYTF. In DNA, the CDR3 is TGCAGCGTTGAAGACGGGAGTCGACGTAACTATGGCTACACCTTC.

In nucleotides, the CDR3 is TGCGCCAGCAGTCAATCAGTAGCGCTAGCCAAAAACATTCAGTACTTC. Protein sequence: CASSQSVALAKNIQYF. The rearrangement joins TRBV23-1 to TRBJ2-4; D is possibly TRBD2 (5 bases). TRBV23-1 is known as an ORF, though its function is uncertain. V was clipped by 0 bases and J by 0 bases, with 9 bases between them. This CDR3 contains 16 residues.

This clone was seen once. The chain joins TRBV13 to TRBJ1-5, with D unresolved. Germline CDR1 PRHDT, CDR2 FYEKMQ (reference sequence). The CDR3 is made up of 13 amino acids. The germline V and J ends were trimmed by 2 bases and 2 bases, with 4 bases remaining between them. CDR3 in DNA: TGTGCCAGCAGCTTACAGGGCAATCAGCCCCAGCATTTT. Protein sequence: CASSLQGNQPQHF.

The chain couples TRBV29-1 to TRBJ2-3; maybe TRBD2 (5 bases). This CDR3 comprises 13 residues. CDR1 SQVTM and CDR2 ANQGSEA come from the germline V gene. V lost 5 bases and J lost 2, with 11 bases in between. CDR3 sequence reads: CSVRKDSTDTQYF. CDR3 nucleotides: TGCAGCGTTCGGAAGGACTCCACAGATACGCAGTATTTT.

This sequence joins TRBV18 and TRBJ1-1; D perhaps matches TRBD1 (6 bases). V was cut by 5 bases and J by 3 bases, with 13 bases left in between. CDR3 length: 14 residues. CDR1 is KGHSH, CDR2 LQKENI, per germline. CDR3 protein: CASSLQGGDTEAFF. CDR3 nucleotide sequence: TGTGCCAGCTCATTACAGGGAGGGGACACTGAAGCTTTCTTT.

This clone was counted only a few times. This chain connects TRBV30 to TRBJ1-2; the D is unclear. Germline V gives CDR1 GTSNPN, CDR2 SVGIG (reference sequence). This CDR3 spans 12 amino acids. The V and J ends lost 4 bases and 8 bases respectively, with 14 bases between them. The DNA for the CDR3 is TGTGCCTGGAATGCGGGGAGGGAAGGCTACACCTTC. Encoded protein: CAWNAGREGYTF.

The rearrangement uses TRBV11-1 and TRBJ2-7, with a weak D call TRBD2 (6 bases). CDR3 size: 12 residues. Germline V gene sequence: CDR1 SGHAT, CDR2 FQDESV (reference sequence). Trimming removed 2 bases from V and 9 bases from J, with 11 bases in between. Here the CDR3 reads CASSLQVGGQYF. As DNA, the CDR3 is TGTGCCAGCAGCTTACAAGTCGGGGGGCAGTACTTC.

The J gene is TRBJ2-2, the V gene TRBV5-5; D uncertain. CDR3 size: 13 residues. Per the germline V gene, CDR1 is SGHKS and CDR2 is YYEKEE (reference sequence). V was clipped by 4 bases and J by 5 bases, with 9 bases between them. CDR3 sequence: CASSAALTGELFF. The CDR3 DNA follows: TGTGCCAGCAGCGCCGCGTTGACCGGGGAGCTGTTTTTT. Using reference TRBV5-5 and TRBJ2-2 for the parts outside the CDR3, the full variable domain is DAGVTQSPTHLIKTRGQQVTLRCSPISGHKSVSWYQQVLGQGPQFIFQYYEKEERGRGNFPDRFSARQFPNYSSELNVNALLLGDSALYLCASSAALTGELFFGEGSRLTVL.

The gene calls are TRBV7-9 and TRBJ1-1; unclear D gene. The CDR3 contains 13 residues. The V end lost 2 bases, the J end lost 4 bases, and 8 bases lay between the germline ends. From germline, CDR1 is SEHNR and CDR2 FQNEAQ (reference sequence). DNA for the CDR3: TGTGCCAGCAGCTTATATGCGGGCACTGAAGCTTTCTTT. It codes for CASSLYAGTEAFF. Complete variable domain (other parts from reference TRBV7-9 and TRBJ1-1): DTGVSQNPRHKITKRGQNVTFRCDPISEHNRLYWYRQTLGQGPEFLTYFQNEAQLEKSRLLSDRFSAERPKGSFSTLEIQRTEQGDSAMYLCASSLYAGTEAFFGQGTRLTVV.

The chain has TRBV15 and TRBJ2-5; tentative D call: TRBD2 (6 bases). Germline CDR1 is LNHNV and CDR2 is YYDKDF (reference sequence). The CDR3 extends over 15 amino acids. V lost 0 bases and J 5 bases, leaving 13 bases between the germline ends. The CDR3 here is CATSRDLGGTETQYF. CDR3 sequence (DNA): TGTGCCACCAGCAGAGATCTCGGGGGAACGGAGACCCAGTACTTC.

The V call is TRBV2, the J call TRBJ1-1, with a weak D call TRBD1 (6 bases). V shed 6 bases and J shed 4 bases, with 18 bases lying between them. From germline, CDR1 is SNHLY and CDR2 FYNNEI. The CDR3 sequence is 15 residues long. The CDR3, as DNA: TGTGCCAGCAGGAGGCTCCCACAGGGCGGCACTGAAGCTTTCTTT. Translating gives CASRRLPQGGTEAFF. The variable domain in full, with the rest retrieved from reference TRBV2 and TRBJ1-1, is EPEVTQTPSHQVTQMGQEVILRCVPISNHLYFYWYRQILGQKVEFLVSFYNNEISEKSEIFDDQFSVERPDGSNFTLKIRSTKLEDSAMYFCASRRLPQGGTEAFFGQGTRLTVV.

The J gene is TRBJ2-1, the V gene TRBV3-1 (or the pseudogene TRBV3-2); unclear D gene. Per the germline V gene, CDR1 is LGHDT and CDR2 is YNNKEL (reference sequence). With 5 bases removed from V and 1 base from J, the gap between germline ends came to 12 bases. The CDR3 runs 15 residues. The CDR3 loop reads CASSLPLGSYNEQFF. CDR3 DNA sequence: TGTGCCAGCAGCTTACCGCTCGGGTCCTACAATGAGCAGTTCTTC.

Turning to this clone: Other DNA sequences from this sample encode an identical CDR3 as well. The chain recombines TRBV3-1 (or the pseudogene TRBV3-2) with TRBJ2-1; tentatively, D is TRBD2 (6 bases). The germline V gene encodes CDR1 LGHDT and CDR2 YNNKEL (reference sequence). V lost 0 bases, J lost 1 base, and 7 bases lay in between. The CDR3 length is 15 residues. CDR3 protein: CASSQDSGSYNEQFF. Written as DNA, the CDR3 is TGTGCCAGCAGCCAAGATAGCGGTTCCTACAATGAGCAGTTCTTC.

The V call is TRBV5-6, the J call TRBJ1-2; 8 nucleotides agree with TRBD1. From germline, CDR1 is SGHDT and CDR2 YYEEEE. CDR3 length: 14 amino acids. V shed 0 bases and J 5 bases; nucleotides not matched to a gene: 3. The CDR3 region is CASSLDGQGYGYTF. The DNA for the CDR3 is TGTGCCAGCAGCTTGGATGGACAGGGTTATGGCTACACCTTC.

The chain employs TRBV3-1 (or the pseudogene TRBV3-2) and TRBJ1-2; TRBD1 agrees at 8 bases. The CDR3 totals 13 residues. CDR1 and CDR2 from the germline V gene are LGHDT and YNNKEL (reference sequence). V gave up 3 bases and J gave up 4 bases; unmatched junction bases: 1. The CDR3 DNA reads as TGTGCCAGCAGCCAGGACAGGGTCTATGGCTACACCTTC. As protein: CASSQDRVYGYTF.

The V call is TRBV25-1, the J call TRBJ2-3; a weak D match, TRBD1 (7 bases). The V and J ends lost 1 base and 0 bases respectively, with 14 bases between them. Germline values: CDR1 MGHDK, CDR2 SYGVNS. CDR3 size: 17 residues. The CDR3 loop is CASSEFRGTASTDTQYF. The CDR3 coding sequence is TGTGCCAGCAGTGAATTCCGCGGGACAGCTAGCACAGATACGCAGTATTTT.

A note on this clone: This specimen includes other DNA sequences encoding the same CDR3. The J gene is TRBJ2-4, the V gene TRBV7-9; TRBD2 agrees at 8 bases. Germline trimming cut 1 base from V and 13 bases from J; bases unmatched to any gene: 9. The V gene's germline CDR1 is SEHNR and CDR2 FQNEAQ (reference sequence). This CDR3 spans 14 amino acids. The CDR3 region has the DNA TGTGCCAGCAGCTTAGGTCCAGCGGGAGCAGACCAGTACTTC. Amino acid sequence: CASSLGPAGADQYF.

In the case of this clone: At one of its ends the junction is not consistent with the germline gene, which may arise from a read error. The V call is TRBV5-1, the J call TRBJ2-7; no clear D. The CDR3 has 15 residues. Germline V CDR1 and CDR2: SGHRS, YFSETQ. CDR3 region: CASSLDGPRSYEQYF. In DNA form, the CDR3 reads TGCGCCAGCAGTTTGGACGGCCCGAGGTCCTACGAGCAGTACTTC.